This T cell receptor beta chain came from a study of Ad26.COV2.S vaccination and SARS-CoV-2 variants. Overall study context: By the intramuscular route, Ad26.COV2.S was given once, or twice 56 days apart. Points from the study as a whole: Among vaccine recipients, spike-specific TCR breadth exceeded that of placebo recipients.

To note about this clone: What it binds is not known.

Libraries were prepared by immunoSEQ multiplex PCR; TCRdb keeps only in-frame clonotypes and omits some of them. Found here are 350,000 to 400,000 clones, about nine tenths of them singletons; the top ten hold roughly 3.2%. This sample's treatment: about 20 received Ad26.COV2.S at low or high dose, single or two shots; roughly five received placebo; per-sample allocation not given. Sampling happened 63 days after the first vaccine or placebo injection. Whoever gave the sample was an adult aged 18-55 years in Boston. This TCR was sampled from a person aged 18-60 years who received the Ad26.COV2.S COVID-19 vaccine or a placebo. Sequencing used peripheral blood, obtained in a trial of Ad26.COV2.S vaccine versus placebo.

CDR3 bases: TGCGCCAGCAGGTTAGGCTCGGCAAGCTCCTACGAGCAGTACTTC. Its translation: CASRLGSASSYEQYF. The chain couples TRBV5-1 to TRBJ2-7; D gene ambiguous. V lost 5 bases to trimming and J lost 0 bases, with 15 bases between them. Looked up from germline, CDR1 is SGHRS and CDR2 is YFSETQ. The CDR3 runs 15 residues.